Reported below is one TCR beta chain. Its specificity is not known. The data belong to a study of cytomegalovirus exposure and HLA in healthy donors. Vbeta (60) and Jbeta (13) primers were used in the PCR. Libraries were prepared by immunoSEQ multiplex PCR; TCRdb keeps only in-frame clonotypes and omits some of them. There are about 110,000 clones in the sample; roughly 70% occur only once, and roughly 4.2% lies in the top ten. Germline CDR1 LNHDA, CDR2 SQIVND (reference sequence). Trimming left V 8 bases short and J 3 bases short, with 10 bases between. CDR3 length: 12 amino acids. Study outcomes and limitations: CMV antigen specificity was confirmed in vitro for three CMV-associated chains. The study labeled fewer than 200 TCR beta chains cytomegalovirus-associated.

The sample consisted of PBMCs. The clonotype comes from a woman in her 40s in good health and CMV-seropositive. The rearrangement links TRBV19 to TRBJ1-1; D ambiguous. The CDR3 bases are TGTGCCAGTTCGGTACGAGACACTGAAGCTTTCTTT. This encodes CASSVRDTEAFF.